Below are 21 T cell receptor beta chains sequenced from a single sample in a study of technical replicates of blood from a few donors (dated by TCRdb to between 2016 and 2019). Library preparation was by the immunoSEQ multiplex PCR assay. The clones in this table, taken by TCRdb from immuneACCESS, are in-frame only. Not every clone is retained; where verified, under half of the shortfall comes from an unresolved V gene, and the cause of the rest is unknown. This sample is represented by 50,000 or so clones; about 93% of them were singletons. The biggest ten clones account for about 4.3% of the sample. Specimen: PBMCs. Receptors originate from a human donor in good health. Some clones in this sample may be carry-over from other donors' samples.

The chain uses TRBV4-2 and TRBJ2-6; D not resolved. Trimming removed 2 bases from V and 2 bases from J, with 10 bases in between. The CDR3 covers 16 residues. CDR1 is LGHNA, CDR2 YNFKEQ, per germline. The CDR3 sequence: CASSQKTLTGANVLTF. CDR3 DNA: TGTGCCAGCAGCCAAAAGACTCTCACTGGGGCCAACGTCCTGACTTTC.

This chain links TRBV14 with TRBJ2-5; 8 bases are a match to TRBD1. Looked up from germline, CDR1 is SGHDN and CDR2 is FVKESK. V lost 0 bases and J lost 5; bases outside the gene matches: 5. This CDR3 comprises 15 residues. CDR3 coding DNA: TGTGCCAGCAGCCAAGAGCAGGGGGCTGGGGAGACCCAGTACTTC. Translation gives CASSQEQGAGETQYF.

The chain recombines TRBV2 with TRBJ2-7; a weak D match, TRBD1 (5 bases). Deletions cut 6 bases from V and 1 base from J, with 7 bases between. This CDR3 comprises 12 residues. Germline assignment: CDR1 SNHLY and CDR2 FYNNEI. The CDR3 region has the DNA TGTGCCAGCAGCCGACAGTCCTACGAGCAGTACTTC. This codes for CASSRQSYEQYF.

The chain is built from TRBV9 and TRBJ1-4, with a tentative D call TRBD1 (6 bases). Germline V gene lookup returns CDR1 SGDLS and CDR2 YYNGEE. The CDR3 consists of 14 residues. V was shortened by 4 bases and J by 0 bases, with 7 bases between the two germline ends. CDR3 DNA: TGTGCCAGCAGCCGACAGGCAACTAATGAAAAACTGTTTTTT. The encoded protein is CASSRQATNEKLFF.

This clone came up once. The V gene is TRBV18, the J gene TRBJ2-5; 8 bases agree with TRBD1. The CDR3 consists of 14 residues. Germline values: CDR1 KGHSH, CDR2 LQKENI. The V and J ends lost 4 bases and 3 bases, in that order; junction bases with no gene match: 4. CDR3 nucleotide sequence: TGTGCCAGCTCACAGCAGACAGGGGAAGAGACCCAGTACTTC. It encodes CASSQQTGEETQYF.

The chain recombines TRBV10-3 with TRBJ1-2, with a tentative D call TRBD1 (6 bases). Trimming cost V 8 bases and J 3 bases, with 10 bases left between them. Germline V gives CDR1 ENHRY, CDR2 SYGVKD. The CDR3 consists of 12 residues. In nucleotides, the CDR3 is TGTGCCATCCTCGCAGGGGACTATGGCTACACCTTC. Amino acid sequence: CAILAGDYGYTF.

The chain couples TRBV27 to TRBJ1-2; D is unclear. The CDR3 consists of 13 residues. Trimming left V 5 bases short and J 8 bases short, with 15 bases between. The germline gives CDR1 MNHEY, CDR2 SMNVEV (reference sequence). DNA for the CDR3: TGTGCCAGCAGTAACCTCTCGGGGAGGGGCTACACCTTC. Residues: CASSNLSGRGYTF.

This clone was seen just once. The chain uses TRBV6-6 and TRBJ2-7; D unclear. This CDR3 spans 12 amino acids. The germline gives CDR1 MNHNY, CDR2 SVGAGI (reference sequence). Between the trimmed V and J ends, which lost 7 bases and 6 bases, there was a span of 13 bases. This CDR3 is CASNSNAFEQYF. CDR3 DNA sequence: TGTGCCAGCAACTCTAACGCATTCGAGCAGTACTTC.

The chain combines TRBV7-9 with TRBJ1-1; tentatively, D is TRBD1 (5 bases). V lost 4 bases and J lost 8, with 11 bases in between. This CDR3 spans 12 amino acids. Looked up from germline, CDR1 is SEHNR and CDR2 is FQNEAQ (reference sequence). This chain's CDR3 is CASSSTDKEAFF. The CDR3 DNA follows: TGTGCCAGCAGCTCCACGGACAAGGAAGCTTTCTTT.

V and J are TRBV5-4 and TRBJ2-7, with TRBD2 matching 11 bases. The CDR3 runs 15 residues. The V and J ends lost 4 bases and 7 bases, in that order; junction bases with no gene match: 10. The germline CDR1 and CDR2 sequences are SGHNT and YYREEE (reference sequence). The DNA of the CDR3 is TGTGCCAGCAGCCCGAAACTAGCGGGAGCGGGTGAGCAGTACTTC. The encoded protein is CASSPKLAGAGEQYF. Drawing the rest from reference TRBV5-4 and TRBJ2-7, the complete variable domain is ETGVTQSPTHLIKTRGQQVTLRCSSQSGHNTVSWYQQALGQGPQFIFQYYREEENGRGNFPPRFSGLQFPNYSSELNVNALELDDSALYLCASSPKLAGAGEQYFGPGTRLTVT.

The rearrangement links TRBV6-5 to TRBJ1-1; 7 bases agree with TRBD1. The germline gives CDR1 MNHEY, CDR2 SVGAGI. The CDR3 is made up of 14 amino acids. Germline trimming cut 2 bases from V and 1 base from J; bases unmatched to any gene: 1. CDR3 region: CASSYQGENTEAFF. CDR3 in DNA: TGTGCCAGCAGTTACCAGGGGGAGAACACTGAAGCTTTCTTT.

The chain combines TRBV7-7 with TRBJ2-5; perhaps TRBD1 as D (6 bases). Deletions cut 5 bases from V and 2 bases from J, with 15 bases between. The CDR3 totals 15 residues. Germline loops: CDR1 SSHAT, CDR2 FNYEAQ (reference sequence). DNA of the CDR3: TGTGCCAGCAGCCAGGGGACGTTACAGCAAGAGACCCAGTACTTC. This translates into CASSQGTLQQETQYF.

CDR3 protein: CASSEGGSYTF. The DNA for the CDR3 is TGTGCCAGCAGTGAGGGCGGGAGCTACACCTTC. This chain connects TRBV6-4 to TRBJ1-2, with D unclear. The ends were cut back, 3 bases at V and 9 bases at J, with 8 bases in the middle. CDR1 and CDR2 (germline): MRHNA, SNTAGT. The CDR3 has 11 amino acids.

The chain is built from TRBV4-2 and TRBJ2-2; 8 bases match TRBD1. Germline V lookup: CDR1 LGHNA, CDR2 YNFKEQ. The trim removed 4 bases at V and 3 bases at J, leaving 4 bases unmatched. The CDR3 totals 15 residues. DNA of the CDR3: TGTGCCAGCAGCCCAGGGGGCAGGGACACCGGGGAGCTGTTTTTT. It translates to CASSPGGRDTGELFF.

The V gene is TRBV4-2, the J gene TRBJ2-7; 12 nucleotides align to TRBD1. In germline, CDR1 is LGHNA, CDR2 YNFKEQ. J was trimmed by 1 base and V by 5 bases; bases with no gene match: 3. CDR3 length: 15 residues. The CDR3, as DNA: TGTGCCAGCAGCTTGGGACAGGGGGCTTCCTACGAGCAGTACTTC. Encoded protein: CASSLGQGASYEQYF.

The V and J genes are TRBV4-1 and TRBJ1-3; no definite D call. Germline V lookup: CDR1 MGHRA, CDR2 YSYEKL. CDR3 size: 16 residues. The V gene lost 1 base and the J gene lost 0 bases, with 10 bases spanning the gap. CDR3 protein: CASSQGVIGSGNTIYF. The CDR3 DNA sequence: TGCGCCAGCAGCCAAGGCGTCATTGGCTCTGGAAACACCATATATTTT.

The V and J genes are TRBV18 and TRBJ1-3; D is unclear. From germline, CDR1 is KGHSH and CDR2 LQKENI. The ends were cut back, 1 base at V and 0 bases at J, with 10 bases in the middle. This CDR3 is built from 16 residues. The CDR3 sequence: CASSPQRASSGNTIYF. In nucleotides, the CDR3 is TGTGCCAGCTCACCACAGCGGGCCTCCTCTGGAAACACCATATATTTT.

The CDR3 protein is CASSFGQSSNQPQHF. CDR3 DNA: TGTGCCAGCAGCTTTGGGCAGTCTAGCAATCAGCCCCAGCATTTT. The chain is built from TRBV7-2 and TRBJ1-5, with unresolved D. V shed 3 bases and J shed 0 bases, with 9 bases lying between them. The CDR3 contains 15 residues. In germline, CDR1 is SGHTA, CDR2 FQGNSA.

V is TRBV7-2 and J is TRBJ2-2; 8 bases map to TRBD1. The ends lost 4 bases at V and 6 bases at J; junction bases unmatched: 1. The CDR3 contains 13 residues. CDR1 is SGHTA, CDR2 FQGNSA, per germline. The CDR3 region has the DNA TGTGCCAGCAGCTCGACAGGGGCCGGGGAGCTGTTTTTT. Amino acids: CASSSTGAGELFF.

The V gene is TRBV6-4, the J gene TRBJ1-2; D may be TRBD1 (6 bases). Per germline, CDR1 MRHNA and CDR2 SNTAGT. Deletions cut 5 bases from V and 7 bases from J, with 20 bases between. The CDR3 has 15 amino acids. The CDR3 region is CASSINRESATGYTF. CDR3 nucleotide sequence: TGTGCCAGCAGTATAAACAGGGAATCGGCTACTGGCTACACCTTC.

This chain links TRBV5-4 with TRBJ2-7, with 9 bases lining up with TRBD2. The junction had 6 bases not matched to a gene; V was cut back by 5 bases and J by 6 bases. The CDR3 sequence is 13 residues long. Germline CDR1 is SGHNT and CDR2 is YYREEE (reference sequence). CDR3 nucleotide sequence: TGTGCCAGCAGTCCGGGGCGGGAGGGCGAGCAGTACTTC. Translation gives CASSPGREGEQYF.